The clone carrying this T cell receptor beta chain turned up a few times. Its antigen is unidentified. Trimming left V 6 bases short and J 2 bases short, with 16 bases between. The CDR3 has 16 amino acids. A single record per CDR3 protein comes from TCRdb applying MiXCR to the RT-PCR reads. The sample consists of about half a million distinct CDR3 sequences, 7.6% of them appearing once. This specimen comes from a study of response to subunit inactivated influenza vaccine. The study's findings and limits: New T cells are recruited in small numbers by each seasonal influenza vaccination, according to the authors' suggestion.

The sequencing used PBMCs from blood, collected about 24 months after vaccination. The chain has TRBV12-3 or TRBV12-4 and TRBJ2-2; tentative D call: TRBD2 (6 bases). The TCR comes from a man aged 50 to 69 who received an inactivated influenza vaccine. The CDR3 loop is CASSPTGDQNTGELFF. CDR3 DNA: TGTGCCAGCAGCCCGACGGGGGACCAAAACACCGGGGAGCTGTTTTTT.